This entry lists 3 T cell receptor beta chains sequenced from one sample in a study of blood T cell repertoires in COVID-19. The assay was immunoSEQ multiplex PCR, and TCRdb's table has in-frame clones only and misses some. Of 150,000 to 200,000 clones listed, 70% to 90% were seen once; the top ten hold approximately 21%. The sequenced material came from peripheral blood. The source is a man aged 55 to 70 with active or convalescent COVID-19.

The rearrangement joins TRBV30 to TRBJ1-3; no clear D. The germline V gene has CDR1 GTSNPN and CDR2 SVGIG (reference sequence). The CDR3 contains 13 residues. Between the trimmed V and J ends, which lost 3 bases and 1 base, there was a span of 7 bases. DNA for the CDR3: TGTGCCTGGAGACCGGGGTCTGGAAACACCATATATTTT. This encodes CAWRPGSGNTIYF.

The V gene is TRBV7-6, the J gene TRBJ2-3, with 10 bases aligning to TRBD2. CDR1 is SGHVS, CDR2 FNYEAQ, per germline. V shed 2 bases, J shed 4 bases, and the junction held 6 bases outside the gene matches. The CDR3 covers 16 residues. CDR3 DNA: TGTGCCAGCAGCTTACCCTCTAGCGGGGGTTCAGATACGCAGTATTTT. Translated, it gives CASSLPSSGGSDTQYF.

The rearrangement uses TRBV9 and TRBJ2-3; tentatively, D is TRBD1 (5 bases). Trimming left V 4 bases short and J 4 bases short, with 10 bases between. CDR3 length: 13 residues. Per the germline V gene, CDR1 is SGDLS and CDR2 is YYNGEE. In nucleotides, the CDR3 is TGTGCCAGCAGCTTCTCAGGGCCAGATACGCAGTATTTT. Translated, it gives CASSFSGPDTQYF. Combining the CDR3 with reference TRBV9 and TRBJ2-3 gives the whole variable domain DSGVTQTPKHLITATGQRVTLRCSPRSGDLSVYWYQQSLDQGLQFLIQYYNGEERAKGNILERFSAQQFPDLHSELNLSSLELGDSALYFCASSFSGPDTQYFGPGTRLTVL.